The 11 T cell receptor beta chains below were found in one sample sequenced in a study of monozygotic twins with inflammatory bowel disease. Reanalyzing the 5' RACE reads, TCRdb keeps one entry per CDR3 protein, without DNA. The table for this sample gives approximately 330,000 distinct CDR3 sequences. The sequencing sample was made of blood. These receptors were taken from a human donor with ulcerative colitis or Crohn's disease, or a healthy co-twin of an affected twin (not recorded which).

The chain links TRBV7-2 to TRBJ2-7; checking the TCRdb D call of TRBD1 is not possible without DNA. The CDR3 covers 15 residues. Germline V gene sequence: CDR1 SGHTA, CDR2 FQGNSA. The CDR3 spells CASSPSGTGVYEQYF.

The chain couples TRBV10-3 to TRBJ1-5; with no DNA, the TCRdb D assignment of TRBD1 cannot be verified. Looked up from germline, CDR1 is ENHRY and CDR2 is SYGVKD. The CDR3 has 14 residues. CDR3 residues: CAISEAAGDQPQHF.

The chain joins TRBV20-1 to TRBJ1-2; with no DNA, the TCRdb D assignment of TRBD1 cannot be verified. The CDR3 extends over 15 amino acids. Germline CDR1 and CDR2: DFQATT and SNEGSKA (reference sequence). This CDR3 reads CSANVQGASSYGYTF.

The chain couples TRBV7-2 to TRBJ2-5; with no DNA, the TCRdb D assignment of TRBD1 cannot be verified. This CDR3 has 15 residues. Germline V lookup: CDR1 SGHTA, CDR2 FQGNSA. CDR3 in amino acids: CASSLNSGQGETQYF.

The rearrangement uses TRBV30 and TRBJ1-5. The CDR3 runs to 15 residues. Germline loops: CDR1 GTSNPN, CDR2 SVGIG (reference sequence). CDR3 amino acids: CAWSEKAILNQPQHF. Looking up the rest from reference TRBV30 and TRBJ1-5 gives the full variable domain: SQTIHQWPATLVQPVGSPLSLECTVEGTSNPNLYWYRQAAGRGLQLLFYSVGIGQISSEVPQNLSASRPQDRQFILSSKKLLLSDSGFYLCAWSEKAILNQPQHFGDGTRLSIL.

The chain uses TRBV20-1 and TRBJ1-1. The CDR3 has 13 amino acids. Per the germline V gene, CDR1 is DFQATT and CDR2 is SNEGSKA (reference sequence). The CDR3 reads CSAPSGARTEAFF.

The J gene is TRBJ1-3, the V gene TRBV12-3 or TRBV12-4; the TRBD1 assignment by TCRdb is unverifiable without DNA. The CDR3 totals 13 residues. The CDR3 loop is CASSRDRGNTIYF.

This chain links TRBV5-1 with TRBJ2-5; TCRdb picks TRBD1, but there is no DNA to check that call. CDR1 and CDR2 (germline): SGHRS, YFSETQ. The CDR3 covers 17 residues. The CDR3 spells CASSLAQGSHQKETQYF.

The V call is TRBV20-1, the J call TRBJ2-7; TCRdb lists TRBD2, though no DNA is available to test this call. Germline V CDR1 and CDR2: DFQATT, SNEGSKA (reference sequence). The CDR3 contains 14 residues. CDR3 residues: CSAPRIAGEGEQYF.

The gene calls are TRBV29-1 and TRBJ2-7; with no DNA, the TCRdb D assignment of TRBD1 cannot be verified. CDR1 and CDR2 (germline): SQVTM, ANQGSEA. This CDR3 comprises 11 residues. CDR3 sequence reads: CSVHSGALQYF.

The chain uses TRBV5-1 and TRBJ2-3. This CDR3 is 14 amino acids long. Germline V gene lookup returns CDR1 SGHRS and CDR2 YFSETQ. The CDR3 sequence: CASSLGLVPDTQYF.